This T cell receptor (beta chain) was recovered during a study of T cell responses to AZD1222 COVID-19 vaccine. The wider study: Pooled in the analysis were second doses at about 4 or about 12 weeks. Study observations and caveats: Donors, mostly white British, included more females; clonal diversity was possibly underestimated. All repertoire sampling was performed exclusively after the peak T cell response. At baseline, seropositivity was found in only 6 or 7 AZD1222 recipients.

Assay: immunoSEQ multiplex PCR; the TCRdb copy retains only in-frame clones and omits some. The sample comprises roughly 130,000 clones, 75% to 90% of which are singletons, and 1.4% to 1.5% rests with the top ten. Germline loops: CDR1 PRHDT, CDR2 FYEKMQ (reference sequence). V was trimmed by 1 base and J by 0 bases, leaving 13 bases between them. The CDR3 covers 17 residues. Regarding this clone: The antigen remains unidentified.

This sample comprised peripheral blood, obtained on day 0 of AZD1222 vaccination. This sequence joins TRBV13 and TRBJ2-1; D uncertain. The clonotype originates from an adult in good health. CDR3 loop: CASSLEPLLNSYNEQFF. CDR3 coding DNA: TGTGCCAGCAGCTTAGAGCCTTTACTAAACTCCTACAATGAGCAGTTCTTC.